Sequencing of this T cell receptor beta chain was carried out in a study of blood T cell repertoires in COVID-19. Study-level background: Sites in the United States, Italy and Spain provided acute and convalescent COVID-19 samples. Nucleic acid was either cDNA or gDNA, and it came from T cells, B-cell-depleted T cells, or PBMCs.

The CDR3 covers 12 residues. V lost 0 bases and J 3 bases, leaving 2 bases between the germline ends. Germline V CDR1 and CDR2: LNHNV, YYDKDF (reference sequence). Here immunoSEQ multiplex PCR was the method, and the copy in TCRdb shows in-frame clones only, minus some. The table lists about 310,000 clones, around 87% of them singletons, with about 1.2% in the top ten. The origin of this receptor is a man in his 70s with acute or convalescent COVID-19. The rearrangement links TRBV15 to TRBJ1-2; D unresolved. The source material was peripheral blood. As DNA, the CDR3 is TGTGCCACCAGCAGAGACTACTATGGCTACACCTTC. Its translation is CATSRDYYGYTF.